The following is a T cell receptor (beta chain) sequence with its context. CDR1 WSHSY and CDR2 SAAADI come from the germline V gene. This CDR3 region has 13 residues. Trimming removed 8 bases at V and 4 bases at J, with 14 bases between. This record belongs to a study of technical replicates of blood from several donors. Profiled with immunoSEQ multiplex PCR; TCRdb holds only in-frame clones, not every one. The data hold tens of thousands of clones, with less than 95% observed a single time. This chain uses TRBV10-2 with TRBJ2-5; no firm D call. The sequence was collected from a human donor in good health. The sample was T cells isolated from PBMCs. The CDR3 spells CASSRSRGETQYF. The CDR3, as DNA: TGCGCCAGCTCGCGGAGTAGAGGAGAGACCCAGTACTTC.